This T cell receptor beta chain stems from a study of Graves' ophthalmopathy and Graves' hyperthyroidism. Germline loops: CDR1 MGHDK, CDR2 SYGVNS. Trimming left V 4 bases short and J 9 bases short, with 18 bases between. The CDR3 runs 14 residues. RNA transcripts yielded amplified TCR beta CDR3 regions. HTBI primers primed a first-round RT-PCR, and a second-round multiplex PCR followed. TCRdb reprocessed the multiplex PCR reads with MiXCR, giving one entry per CDR3 protein. The data show hundreds of thousands of distinct CDR3 sequences, 40% seen once. This receptor was identified in an adult man with Graves' ophthalmopathy. Sequenced: peripheral blood. This chain links TRBV25-1 with TRBJ2-5; unclear D gene. In DNA form, the CDR3 reads TGTGCCAGCAGTGCGCAACTTCCCCCCGCGGCCCAGTACTTC. Protein: CASSAQLPPAAQYF.